This T cell receptor (beta chain) was retrieved from a study of regulatory T cells in long-lasting Graves disease. Across the whole study: Antithyroid drug exposure in newly diagnosed Graves' patients had lasted under 3 months. Study-wide results and limits: Between persistent patients, roughly 2,600 public clonotypes were shared, exceeding the 900 to 1,000 shared between new patients.

Stated time point: newly diagnosed GD, antithyroid drugs for less than 3 months. The authors made the TCR library using RNA they extracted from PBMCs. The CDR3 consists of 14 residues. V dropped 6 bases and J dropped 3 bases, with 13 bases sitting between them. CDR3-region Arm-PCR and iRepertoire HTBI primers produced the TCR beta libraries. MiXCR, applied by TCRdb to the multiplex PCR reads, yields one record per CDR3 protein. The sample includes some 250,000 distinct CDR3 sequences, about 18% of them seen just once. This clonotype was recorded only once. Its antigen is not known. This specimen was peripheral blood mononuclear cells (PBMCs), taken at new diagnosis, from a patient treated with antithyroid drugs. This receptor was identified in a female donor with Graves disease. The chain employs TRBV12-3 or TRBV12-4 and TRBJ2-3; D is ambiguous. The CDR3 here is CASSPVDRTDTQYF. For the CDR3, the DNA is TGTGCCAGCAGCCCAGTGGATCGGACAGATACGCAGTATTTT.